These 2 T cell receptor beta chains originate from one sample sequenced in a study of beta chain features in type 1 diabetes. The sequenced template was cDNA made from the entire isolated RNA. The data were produced by immunoSEQ multiplex PCR, yet TCRdb's version contains in-frame clones alone and is incomplete. This sample has roughly 330,000 clones; 13% occur once, and the top ten carry roughly 0.015%. Study findings and constraints: All four CD4+ subsets from Type 1 diabetes patients carried moderately but significantly shorter TCRB CDR3s.

Their target antigens are unknown. Sequenced material: naive CD4+ T cells from blood. These TCRs come from a woman aged 18-35 years with type 1 diabetes.

The rearrangement links TRBV7-9 to TRBJ2-7, with 9 bases lining up with TRBD1. V was clipped by 4 bases and J by 2 bases; unmatched bases: 3. The CDR3 extends over 14 amino acids. Germline V gene data show CDR1 as SEHNR and CDR2 as FQNEAQ (reference sequence). CDR3 DNA sequence: TGTGCCAGCAGCTCCGGACAGGGGACCTACGAGCAGTACTTC. Residues: CASSSGQGTYEQYF.

The genes are TRBV5-1 and TRBJ2-4; no reliable D call. This CDR3 has 17 amino acids. Germline lookup yields CDR1 SGHRS and CDR2 YFSETQ. The germline V and J ends were trimmed by 0 bases and 0 bases, with 13 bases remaining between them. Written as DNA, the CDR3 is TGCGCCAGCAGCTTGGGTGGGCAACTTCGAGCCAAAAACATTCAGTACTTC. This codes for CASSLGGQLRAKNIQYF.